These 30 T cell receptor beta chains were all obtained from the same sample, sequenced in a study of Ad26.COV2.S vaccination and SARS-CoV-2 variants. Treatment specified: over 15 received Ad26.COV2.S at low or high dose, single or two shots; a few received placebo; per-sample allocation not given. Day 63 after the first vaccine or placebo injection was the time point for sampling. Clones were sequenced by immunoSEQ multiplex PCR, and TCRdb holds only the in-frame ones, with some missing. This sample has 440,000 or so clones, with about 89% found just once. The source was peripheral blood, collected in a trial of Ad26.COV2.S vaccine versus placebo. These receptors came from a person between 18 and 65 years old who received the Ad26.COV2.S COVID-19 vaccine or a placebo.

The chain couples TRBV6-5 to TRBJ2-7; 9 nucleotides match TRBD2. V lost 5 bases, J lost 2 bases, and 7 bases stayed unmatched. Germline assignment: CDR1 MNHEY and CDR2 SVGAGI. CDR3 length: 15 amino acids. The CDR3 coding sequence is TGTGCCAGCAGTAAGGGACTAGCCTCCACCTACGAGCAGTACTTC. Its translation is CASSKGLASTYEQYF.

The chain couples TRBV2 to TRBJ2-5; 10 nucleotides align to TRBD1. The CDR3 covers 15 residues. Germline CDR1 is SNHLY and CDR2 is FYNNEI. V was pared by 6 bases and J by 4 bases, with 8 bases of the junction left unmatched. The CDR3 nucleotides are TGTGCCAGCAGCGTGGCAGGGACAGGGGCAGAGACCCAGTACTTC. Protein product: CASSVAGTGAETQYF.

As to this clone: Compared with germline, one end of the junction differs, possibly owing to a read error. This chain joins TRBV6-6 and TRBJ1-5, with a tentative D call TRBD1 (5 bases). CDR1 is MNHNY, CDR2 SVGAGI, per germline (reference sequence). The CDR3 is made up of 20 amino acids. CDR3 in amino acids: CAISRSPRGAVRDSNQPQHF. As DNA, the CDR3 is TGTGCCATCAGTCGATCCCCCCGCGGGGCCGTGAGAGATAGCAATCAGCCCCAGCATTTT.

The chain links TRBV6-5 to TRBJ2-3, with 8 bases lining up with TRBD1. V gave up 6 bases and J gave up 6 bases; unmatched junction bases: 11. CDR1 and CDR2 from the germline V gene are MNHEY and SVGAGI. CDR3 length equals 15 residues. CDR3 protein: CASRLTGDFGDTQYF. The CDR3 DNA follows: TGTGCCAGCAGGCTGACAGGGGACTTCGGGGATACGCAGTATTTT.

This clone was seen just once. This sequence joins TRBV6-1 and TRBJ1-1; no firm D call. Per germline, CDR1 MNHNS and CDR2 SASEGT. The CDR3 consists of 15 residues. Trimming stripped 1 base from V and 1 base from J, with 10 bases between. Here the CDR3 reads CASSEVTPGNTEAFF. DNA for the CDR3: TGTGCCAGCAGTGAAGTGACCCCGGGGAACACTGAAGCTTTCTTT.

This chain uses TRBV25-1 with TRBJ1-2; D is unclear. The CDR3 sequence is 13 residues long. From germline, CDR1 is MGHDK and CDR2 SYGVNS. With 2 bases removed from V and 7 bases from J, the gap between germline ends came to 11 bases. CDR3 loop: CASSEGGLGGYTF. The CDR3, as DNA: TGTGCCAGCAGTGAAGGCGGGCTCGGTGGCTACACCTTC.

This clone has only a few counts. The chain combines TRBV27 with TRBJ1-3; possible D gene TRBD1, 5 bases. CDR3 length equals 14 residues. V dropped 5 bases and J dropped 4 bases, with 12 bases sitting between them. From germline, CDR1 is MNHEY and CDR2 SMNVEV (reference sequence). The CDR3 region is CASSPRRDGNTIYF. In DNA, the CDR3 is TGTGCCAGCAGTCCCCGCAGGGACGGAAACACCATATATTTT.

The chain carries TRBV7-6 and TRBJ2-1; D unclear. V lost 6 bases and J 0 bases, leaving 12 bases between the germline ends. The length of the CDR3 is 15 residues. From germline, CDR1 is SGHVS and CDR2 FNYEAQ. This chain's CDR3 is CASSQDQSSYNEQFF. CDR3 DNA: TGTGCCAGCAGTCAAGACCAGAGCTCCTACAATGAGCAGTTCTTC.

This chain connects TRBV20-1 to TRBJ1-1; D is undetermined. V lost 3 bases, J lost 3 bases, and 2 bases lay in between. CDR1 and CDR2 (germline): DFQATT, SNEGSKA (reference sequence). The CDR3 sequence is 10 residues long. The CDR3 DNA follows: TGCAGTGCTAGTCACACTGAAGCTTTCTTT. Amino acids: CSASHTEAFF.

The rearrangement uses TRBV3-1 (or the pseudogene TRBV3-2) and TRBJ1-2; TRBD1 matches at 9 bases. This CDR3 has 18 amino acids. The germline V gene encodes CDR1 LGHDT and CDR2 YNNKEL (reference sequence). The trim removed 0 bases at V and 7 bases at J, leaving 15 bases unmatched. CDR3 loop: CASSQDLIGTGFFSGYTF. DNA for the CDR3: TGTGCCAGCAGCCAAGATCTTATCGGGACAGGGTTTTTCTCTGGCTACACCTTC.

V usage is TRBV5-1 and J usage is TRBJ2-1, with 12 nucleotides matching TRBD2. Germline CDR1 and CDR2: SGHRS and YFSETQ. J was trimmed by 0 bases and V by 4 bases; bases with no gene match: 5. There are 17 residues in the CDR3. Here the CDR3 DNA reads TGCGCCAGCAGCCAGGGACTAGCGGGCCTCTCCTACAATGAGCAGTTCTTC. Amino acid sequence: CASSQGLAGLSYNEQFF.

This chain connects TRBV30 to TRBJ1-1; D perhaps matches TRBD1 (5 bases). Trimming removed 4 bases at V and 1 base at J, with 10 bases between. The germline V gene has CDR1 GTSNPN and CDR2 SVGIG (reference sequence). The CDR3 has 13 amino acids. The CDR3 bases are TGTGCCTGGAAGGGGCAGGGGAACACTGAAGCTTTCTTT. Amino acid sequence: CAWKGQGNTEAFF.

The chain carries TRBV19 and TRBJ2-1; TRBD1 matches at 11 bases. J lost 6 bases, V lost 0 bases, and 1 base had no gene match. The germline CDR1 and CDR2 sequences are LNHDA and SQIVND (reference sequence). This CDR3 comprises 15 residues. The CDR3 DNA follows: TGTGCCAGTAGTATAGAAGGGACAGGGGGCAATGAGCAGTTCTTC. This encodes CASSIEGTGGNEQFF.

CDR3 sequence: CASSQGGSAYNEQFF. CDR3 in DNA: TGTGCCAGCAGCCAAGGGGGGAGCGCCTACAATGAGCAGTTCTTC. This chain joins TRBV4-2 and TRBJ2-1; D may correspond to TRBD1 or TRBD2 (5 bases each). Trimming cost V 1 base and J 2 bases, with 9 bases left between them. Germline V lookup: CDR1 LGHNA, CDR2 YNFKEQ. This CDR3 is built from 15 residues.

This chain links TRBV19 with TRBJ2-2, with D maybe TRBD1 (5 bases). From germline, CDR1 is LNHDA and CDR2 SQIVND (reference sequence). Trimming cost V 4 bases and J 5 bases, with 11 bases left between them. The CDR3 totals 14 residues. CDR3 sequence: CASSTSGWTGELFF. DNA for the CDR3: TGTGCCAGTAGTACCTCAGGGTGGACCGGGGAGCTGTTTTTT.

The chain links TRBV11-2 to TRBJ1-2, with D tentatively TRBD1 (6 bases). There are 15 residues in the CDR3. Germline values: CDR1 SGHAT, CDR2 FQNNGV. V shed 1 base and J shed 4 bases, with 13 bases lying between them. The CDR3 DNA sequence: TGTGCCAGCAGCTTAGGTTGGGACAATACCTATGGCTACACCTTC. Protein product: CASSLGWDNTYGYTF.

The rearrangement uses TRBV5-4 and TRBJ2-5, with D maybe TRBD2 (6 bases). Trimming pared 3 bases from V and 5 bases from J, leaving 14 bases between. Germline-derived CDR1 and CDR2 are SGHNT and YYREEE (reference sequence). The CDR3 totals 14 residues. In nucleotides, the CDR3 is TGTGCCAGCAGCTCTGTCTCGGGAGTTGAGACCCAGTACTTC. This sequence encodes CASSSVSGVETQYF.

The V gene is TRBV6-5, the J gene TRBJ1-2; 8 positions agree with TRBD1. The junction had 14 bases not matched to a gene; V was cut back by 6 bases and J by 8 bases. The CDR3 length is 15 residues. Germline lookup yields CDR1 MNHEY and CDR2 SVGAGI. The CDR3 reads CASSHTPTGEGGYTF. CDR3 DNA sequence: TGTGCCAGCAGCCATACTCCGACAGGGGAGGGCGGCTACACCTTC.

The chain carries TRBV7-9 and TRBJ2-1; perhaps TRBD2 as D (6 bases). CDR1 is SEHNR, CDR2 FQNEAQ, per germline (reference sequence). Trimming cost V 2 bases and J 5 bases, with 13 bases left between them. This CDR3 is built from 15 residues. The CDR3 coding sequence is TGTGCCAGCAGCTTAAGGTCTAGCGCGGACAATGAGCAGTTCTTC. Its translation: CASSLRSSADNEQFF.

The chain couples TRBV27 to TRBJ1-2; TRBD1 might be the D (5 bases). Trimming cost V 0 bases and J 5 bases, with 10 bases left between them. Germline CDR1 MNHEY, CDR2 SMNVEV (reference sequence). The CDR3 is made up of 14 amino acids. The CDR3: CASSLSIAGYGYTF. The CDR3 nucleotides read TGTGCCAGCAGTTTATCGATCGCAGGGTATGGCTACACCTTC.

The chain links TRBV29-1 to TRBJ1-1, with D maybe TRBD1 (5 bases). The CDR3 is made up of 11 amino acids. Germline CDR1 and CDR2: SQVTM and ANQGSEA. Trimming cost V 4 bases and J 8 bases, with 11 bases left between them. CDR3 in amino acids: CSVAGSGEAFF. CDR3 sequence (DNA): TGCAGCGTTGCGGGGTCAGGGGAAGCTTTCTTT. The variable domain in full, with the rest retrieved from reference TRBV29-1 and TRBJ1-1, is SAVISQKPSRDICQRGTSLTIQCQVDSQVTMMFWYRQQPGQSLTLIATANQGSEATYESGFVIDKFPISRPNLTFSTLTVSNMSPEDSSIYLCSVAGSGEAFFGQGTRLTVV.

The chain has TRBV7-9 and TRBJ1-1; 8 bases map to TRBD1. Germline V lookup: CDR1 SEHNR, CDR2 FQNEAQ (reference sequence). The junction had 7 bases not matched to a gene; V was cut back by 5 bases and J by 5 bases. CDR3 length: 14 residues. The CDR3 DNA reads as TGTGCCAGCAGCCCCCTCACAGGGGGAACTGAAGCTTTCTTT. Amino acid sequence: CASSPLTGGTEAFF.

V gene TRBV18 combines with J gene TRBJ1-1; 7 bases match TRBD1. The germline CDR1 and CDR2 sequences are KGHSH and LQKENI. V shed 2 bases, J shed 6 bases, and the junction held 6 bases outside the gene matches. This CDR3 region has 14 residues. The CDR3 DNA reads as TGTGCCAGCTCACCAACGACAGGGCGGGCTGAAGCTTTCTTT. Translation: CASSPTTGRAEAFF.

This rearrangement joins TRBV9 to TRBJ2-1; TRBD2 aligns across 8 bases. Unmatched junction bases numbered 10, after V lost 6 bases and J lost 5 bases. The germline gives CDR1 SGDLS, CDR2 YYNGEE. The CDR3 sequence is 15 residues long. CDR3 sequence: CASNNGLAGNNEQFF. CDR3 bases: TGTGCCAGCAACAACGGACTAGCCGGGAACAATGAGCAGTTCTTC.

V usage is TRBV5-4 and J usage is TRBJ1-3, with TRBD1 identical over 7 bases. Unmatched junction bases numbered 9, after V lost 0 bases and J lost 9 bases. The germline V gene has CDR1 SGHNT and CDR2 YYREEE (reference sequence). The CDR3 covers 15 residues. The CDR3 coding sequence is TGTGCCAGCAGCTTGGGAACAGGGGAATGGGCCACCATATATTTT. Encoded protein: CASSLGTGEWATIYF.

The chain employs TRBV6-2 or TRBV6-3 and TRBJ2-1; the match to TRBD2 covers 7 bases. Germline assignment: CDR1 MNHEY and CDR2 SVGEGT. The ends lost 3 bases at V and 0 bases at J; junction bases unmatched: 11. The CDR3 contains 18 residues. CDR3 protein: CASSYFGGRDVSYNEQFF. The CDR3 region has the DNA TGTGCCAGCAGTTATTTTGGTGGGAGGGACGTCTCCTACAATGAGCAGTTCTTC.

The V call is TRBV10-1, the J call TRBJ2-2; maybe TRBD1 (5 bases). Germline CDR1 WNHNN, CDR2 SYGVQD (reference sequence). The CDR3 loop spans 13 amino acids. V lost 8 bases to trimming and J lost 4 bases, with 11 bases between them. CDR3 protein: CASAGLTTGELFF. DNA of the CDR3: TGCGCCAGCGCAGGGTTAACCACCGGGGAGCTGTTTTTT.

The rearrangement joins TRBV7-3 to TRBJ2-3, with no clear D. The CDR3 contains 15 residues. CDR1 and CDR2 (germline): SGHTA, FQGTGA. V was pared by 5 bases and J by 1 base, with 13 bases between. The CDR3 here is CASSPQTGRTDTQYF. The DNA of the CDR3 is TGTGCCAGCAGCCCCCAGACTGGGCGCACAGATACGCAGTATTTT.

The CDR3 nucleotides are TGTGCCAGCAGCGCGGGACTAGCGGGGACCGGGGAGCTGTTTTTT. It translates to CASSAGLAGTGELFF. This rearrangement joins TRBV7-9 to TRBJ2-2, with TRBD2 identical over 13 bases. CDR3 length: 15 amino acids. Germline V CDR1 and CDR2: SEHNR, FQNEAQ (reference sequence). V gave up 5 bases and J gave up 5 bases; unmatched junction bases: 2.

A remark on this clone: The identical CDR3 is also encoded by other nucleotide sequences in the sample. V is TRBV18 and J is TRBJ1-5, with 7 positions matching TRBD1. Germline V gene sequence: CDR1 KGHSH, CDR2 LQKENI. This CDR3 has 14 amino acids. After removal of 3 bases from V and 2 bases from J, the junction contained 1 base not matched to a gene. CDR3 protein: CASSPGTGNQPQHF. The CDR3 region has the DNA TGTGCCAGCTCACCCGGGACAGGCAATCAGCCCCAGCATTTT. Using reference TRBV18 and TRBJ1-5 for the parts outside the CDR3, the full variable domain is NAGVMQNPRHLVRRRGQEARLRCSPMKGHSHVYWYRQLPEEGLKFMVYLQKENIIDESGMPKERFSAEFPKEGPSILRIQQVVRGDSAAYFCASSPGTGNQPQHFGDGTRLSIL.